The sequence of this T cell receptor (beta chain) was determined in a study of shared T cell receptors in the human thymus. The CDR3 extends over 15 amino acids. With 2 bases clipped from V and 3 bases from J, the junction kept 2 bases outside the gene matches. The V gene's germline CDR1 is SGHTA and CDR2 FQGTGA. TCRdb's copy holds only in-frame clones and misses some; the assay was immunoSEQ multiplex PCR. Of approximately 760,000 clones in the sample, roughly 85% were seen once. This same sample was also taken into another study, of human thymus T cells. Per that paper: During corrective heart surgery, resections were taken, and the thymus tissue came from them. In thymic and blood repertoires alike, V and J usage looked biased.

The TCR comes from a girl under three years old with a congenital heart defect. The sequencing sample was made of thymocytes. This sequence joins TRBV7-3 and TRBJ2-3, with TRBD1 matching 10 bases. CDR3 bases: TGTGCCAGCAGCTTAGGGACAGGGGAGACAGATACGCAGTATTTT. Translation: CASSLGTGETDTQYF.